A selection of T cell receptor beta chains follows, all from one sample in a study of cytomegalovirus exposure and HLA in healthy donors. The protocol was immunoSEQ multiplex PCR, while the TCRdb copy is restricted to in-frame clones and leaves out a portion. Among 130,000 or so clones listed, roughly 70% were seen once. Sequenced: PBMCs. These receptors all stem from a woman in her 40s in good health and CMV-seropositive. Both conserved end residues are part of each CDR3. Fields, in order: clone size, V gene, D gene, J gene, CDR3 protein, CDR3 DNA. The D gene is left open where the match is weak. Size tells how often a clone was seen (once, few, many) or the class of an expanded clone, and some rows leave it out.

abundance: -; v_gene: TRBV7-6; d_gene: TRBD2; j_gene: TRBJ2-3; CDR3aa: CASSSGLAGGIPSDTQYF; CDR3nt: TGTGCCAGCAGCTCCGGACTAGCGGGGGGGATACCCTCAGATACGCAGTATTTT
abundance: few; v_gene: TRBV10-2; d_gene: -; j_gene: TRBJ1-4; CDR3aa: CASSPRPGANEKLFF; CDR3nt: TGCGCCAGCAGTCCCAGGCCAGGGGCTAATGAAAAACTGTTTTTT
abundance: -; v_gene: TRBV7-9; d_gene: -; j_gene: TRBJ1-1; CDR3aa: CASTQGLGNTEAFF; CDR3nt: TGTGCCAGCACCCAGGGGCTGGGGAACACTGAAGCTTTCTTT
abundance: -; v_gene: TRBV9; d_gene: -; j_gene: TRBJ2-3; CDR3aa: CASSGQGQERTDTQYF; CDR3nt: TGTGCCAGCAGTGGTCAGGGCCAAGAACGCACAGATACGCAGTATTTT
abundance: -; v_gene: TRBV28; d_gene: -; j_gene: TRBJ1-2; CDR3aa: CASSFESRQAYGYTF; CDR3nt: TGTGCCAGCAGTTTCGAGTCGCGGCAAGCCTATGGCTACACCTTC
abundance: -; v_gene: TRBV11-1; d_gene: -; j_gene: TRBJ2-5; CDR3aa: CASSNLDFPAETQYF; CDR3nt: TGTGCCAGCAGCAACCTGGACTTTCCGGCTGAGACCCAGTACTTC
abundance: -; v_gene: TRBV5-1; d_gene: TRBD1; j_gene: TRBJ1-1; CDR3aa: CASSPGQGGGTEAFF; CDR3nt: TGCGCCAGCAGCCCAGGACAGGGGGGCGGCACTGAAGCTTTCTTT
abundance: few; v_gene: TRBV28; d_gene: TRBD1; j_gene: TRBJ2-7; CDR3aa: CASSLFYQGAREQYF; CDR3nt: TGTGCCAGCAGTTTATTTTATCAGGGGGCGCGAGAGCAGTACTTC
abundance: few; v_gene: TRBV18; d_gene: -; j_gene: TRBJ2-3; CDR3aa: CASLPGHGVLDTQYF; CDR3nt: TGTGCCAGCTTACCGGGACACGGAGTGTTAGATACGCAGTATTTT
abundance: once; v_gene: TRBV10-3; d_gene: -; j_gene: TRBJ2-1; CDR3aa: CAISESINNEQFF; CDR3nt: TGTGCCATCAGTGAGTCTATAAACAATGAGCAGTTCTTC
abundance: -; v_gene: TRBV19; d_gene: TRBD1; j_gene: TRBJ1-4; CDR3aa: CASSFPGTVSEKLFF; CDR3nt: TGTGCCAGTAGTTTCCCCGGGACAGTAAGTGAAAAACTGTTTTTT
abundance: -; v_gene: TRBV7-2; d_gene: -; j_gene: TRBJ2-7; CDR3aa: CASSLGYRVDEQYF; CDR3nt: TGTGCCAGCAGCTTAGGATACAGGGTTGACGAGCAGTACTTC
abundance: -; v_gene: TRBV28; d_gene: TRBD2; j_gene: TRBJ2-2; CDR3aa: CATLGLAGRTGELFF; CDR3nt: TGTGCCACCCTGGGACTAGCGGGCCGCACCGGGGAGCTGTTTTTT
abundance: -; v_gene: TRBV7-9; d_gene: -; j_gene: TRBJ1-5; CDR3aa: CASSLGATTGPLHGPQHF; CDR3nt: TGTGCCAGCAGCTTAGGAGCAACTACAGGGCCTTTACATGGGCCCCAGCATTTT
abundance: -; v_gene: TRBV19; d_gene: -; j_gene: TRBJ2-5; CDR3aa: CASSIKTSKETQYF; CDR3nt: TGTGCCAGTAGTATAAAAACTAGCAAAGAGACCCAGTACTTC
abundance: -; v_gene: TRBV5-1; d_gene: TRBD1; j_gene: TRBJ2-5; CDR3aa: CASSEGQGPVETQYF; CDR3nt: TGCGCCAGCAGCGAGGGACAGGGGCCGGTGGAGACCCAGTACTTC
abundance: -; v_gene: TRBV6-5; d_gene: TRBD1; j_gene: TRBJ1-4; CDR3aa: CASSYSRTGLGKLFF; CDR3nt: TGTGCCAGCAGTTACTCGAGGACAGGGCTCGGGAAACTGTTTTTT
abundance: -; v_gene: TRBV28; d_gene: -; j_gene: TRBJ1-2; CDR3aa: CASTLSGGGRHF; CDR3nt: TGTGCCAGCACCTTATCTGGGGGGGGGAGACACTTC
abundance: -; v_gene: TRBV9; d_gene: TRBD1; j_gene: TRBJ2-3; CDR3aa: CASSEGQLPADTQYF; CDR3nt: TGTGCCAGCAGCGAGGGACAGCTTCCCGCAGATACGCAGTATTTT
abundance: few; v_gene: TRBV19; d_gene: -; j_gene: TRBJ1-2; CDR3aa: CASSFQTTAYGYTF; CDR3nt: TGTGCCAGTAGTTTTCAGACAACCGCCTATGGCTACACCTTC
abundance: few; v_gene: TRBV4-3; d_gene: -; j_gene: TRBJ2-2; CDR3aa: CASSTGTSNTGELFF; CDR3nt: TGCGCCAGCAGCACCGGGACATCGAACACCGGGGAGCTGTTTTTT
abundance: -; v_gene: TRBV5-8; d_gene: -; j_gene: TRBJ1-6; CDR3aa: CASSLGTANSPLHF; CDR3nt: TGTGCCAGCAGCTTGGGGACTGCGAATTCACCCCTCCACTTT
abundance: few; v_gene: TRBV27; d_gene: -; j_gene: TRBJ2-5; CDR3aa: CASSPSGRGTQYF; CDR3nt: TGTGCCAGCAGTCCCTCGGGGCGGGGGACCCAGTACTTC
abundance: few; v_gene: TRBV28; d_gene: -; j_gene: TRBJ1-2; CDR3aa: CASGHCGYTF; CDR3nt: TGTGCCAGCGGGCATTGTGGCTACACCTTC
abundance: -; v_gene: TRBV14; d_gene: -; j_gene: TRBJ1-2; CDR3aa: CASSLALSYGYTF; CDR3nt: TGTGCCAGCAGCCTTGCCCTCAGCTATGGCTACACCTTC
abundance: -; v_gene: TRBV30; d_gene: -; j_gene: TRBJ2-3; CDR3aa: CAWSQGGASTDTQYF; CDR3nt: TGTGCCTGGAGTCAGGGGGGTGCGAGCACAGATACGCAGTATTTT
abundance: -; v_gene: TRBV7-9; d_gene: -; j_gene: TRBJ2-3; CDR3aa: CASSQGTPRDTQYF; CDR3nt: TGTGCCAGCAGCCAAGGGACTCCCAGGGATACGCAGTATTTT
abundance: -; v_gene: TRBV2; d_gene: -; j_gene: TRBJ1-6; CDR3aa: CASKAKTDYNSPLHF; CDR3nt: TGTGCCAGCAAAGCCAAGACAGATTATAATTCACCCCTCCACTTT
abundance: few; v_gene: TRBV6-6; d_gene: TRBD1; j_gene: TRBJ1-1; CDR3aa: CASSTPEHRGRAFF; CDR3nt: TGTGCCAGCAGCACACCCGAGCACAGGGGCCGGGCTTTCTTT
abundance: -; v_gene: TRBV13; d_gene: -; j_gene: TRBJ2-1; CDR3aa: CASSLSGSYNEQFF; CDR3nt: TGTGCCAGCAGCTTATCGGGCTCCTACAATGAGCAGTTCTTC
abundance: -; v_gene: TRBV27; d_gene: TRBD2; j_gene: TRBJ2-6; CDR3aa: CASSLRLASLSGANVLTF; CDR3nt: TGTGCCAGCAGTTTGAGACTAGCGAGCCTCTCTGGGGCCAACGTCCTGACTTTC
abundance: -; v_gene: TRBV5-4; d_gene: TRBD2; j_gene: TRBJ2-5; CDR3aa: CASSIPSGPSETQYF; CDR3nt: TGTGCCAGCAGCATACCTAGCGGACCTTCGGAGACCCAGTACTTC
abundance: -; v_gene: TRBV5-1; d_gene: -; j_gene: TRBJ1-2; CDR3aa: CASSLGTETTYGYTF; CDR3nt: TGCGCCAGCAGCTTGGGGACAGAGACGACCTATGGCTACACCTTC
abundance: -; v_gene: TRBV19; d_gene: TRBD1; j_gene: TRBJ2-2; CDR3aa: CASSTRGLGELFF; CDR3nt: TGTGCCAGTAGTACTAGGGGGCTGGGGGAGCTGTTTTTT
abundance: few; v_gene: TRBV19; d_gene: -; j_gene: TRBJ1-2; CDR3aa: CASSQDRPSYGYTF; CDR3nt: TGTGCCAGTAGTCAAGACAGGCCGTCGTATGGCTACACCTTC
abundance: few; v_gene: TRBV7-9; d_gene: -; j_gene: TRBJ1-1; CDR3aa: CASSLLSMNTEAFF; CDR3nt: TGTGCCAGCAGCTTACTGAGCATGAACACTGAAGCTTTCTTT
abundance: -; v_gene: TRBV7-9; d_gene: TRBD1; j_gene: TRBJ1-1; CDR3aa: CASSERGQDPEAFF; CDR3nt: TGTGCCAGCAGCGAACGCGGACAGGATCCTGAAGCTTTCTTT
abundance: -; v_gene: TRBV18; d_gene: -; j_gene: TRBJ1-2; CDR3aa: CASSPSSDYGYTF; CDR3nt: TGTGCCAGCTCACCCTCGTCCGACTATGGCTACACCTTC
abundance: -; v_gene: TRBV29-1; d_gene: -; j_gene: TRBJ1-2; CDR3aa: CSVLSGDYGYTF; CDR3nt: TGCAGCGTTCTTTCAGGGGACTATGGCTACACCTTC
abundance: -; v_gene: TRBV5-1; d_gene: TRBD2; j_gene: TRBJ2-3; CDR3aa: CASTLPSGARTDTQYF; CDR3nt: TGCGCCAGCACCCTTCCTAGCGGGGCCCGCACAGATACGCAGTATTTT
abundance: -; v_gene: TRBV6-5; d_gene: -; j_gene: TRBJ1-1; CDR3aa: CASSYTDLMNTEAFF; CDR3nt: TGTGCCAGCAGTTATACAGACCTAATGAACACTGAAGCTTTCTTT